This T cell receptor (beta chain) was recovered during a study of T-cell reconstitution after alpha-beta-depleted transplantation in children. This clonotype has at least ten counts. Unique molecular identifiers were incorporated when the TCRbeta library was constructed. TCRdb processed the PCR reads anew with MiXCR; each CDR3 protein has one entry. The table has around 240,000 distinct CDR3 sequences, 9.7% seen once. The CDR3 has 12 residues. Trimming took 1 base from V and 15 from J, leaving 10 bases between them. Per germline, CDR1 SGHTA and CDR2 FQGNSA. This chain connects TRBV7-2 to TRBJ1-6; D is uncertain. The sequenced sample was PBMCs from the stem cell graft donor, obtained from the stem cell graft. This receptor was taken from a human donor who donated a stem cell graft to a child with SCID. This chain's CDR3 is CASSLGALLLHF. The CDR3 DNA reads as TGTGCCAGCAGCTTAGGCGCCTTACTCCTCCACTTT.